The clone carrying this TCR beta chain came up once. The sample originates from a study of blood T cell repertoires in COVID-19. Study background: From T cells, B-cell-depleted T cells, or PBMCs came the material, which was cDNA or gDNA.

The study drew participants aged roughly 18 to 95 years from under 30 US areas. Categorization into cohorts depended on clinical history that participants reported. The repertoire was sequenced with immunoSEQ multiplex PCR; TCRdb's copy has only in-frame clones and lacks some. This sample has just over 300,000 clones; nearly 90% occur once, and the top ten carry roughly 4.3%. Sequencing was performed on PBMCs or T cells enriched from blood (not recorded which). The sequence came from a young woman with acute COVID-19.

In DNA form, the CDR3 reads TGTGCCACCCCCGGAGGGGACAGGGTCGTAGGCTACACCTTC. This codes for CATPGGDRVVGYTF. The chain couples TRBV21-1 to TRBJ1-2; no check of the table's D call, TRBD1, against the DNA was made. TRBV21-1 is tagged as a pseudogene. The CDR3 extends over 14 amino acids.